This T cell receptor beta chain was recorded in a study of blood T cell repertoires in COVID-19. Across the study: Some COVID-19 samples were acute and others convalescent; all came from the United States, Italy and Spain. T cells, B-cell-depleted T cells, or PBMCs provided the cDNA or gDNA that served as material.

The ends were cut back, 4 bases at V and 8 bases at J, with 17 bases in the middle. CDR3 size: 13 residues. From germline, CDR1 is GTSNPN and CDR2 SVGIG (reference sequence). The assay was immunoSEQ multiplex PCR, and TCRdb's table has in-frame clones only and misses some. This sample has approximately 160,000 clones, with 85% to 95% found just once. The source of this sequence is a man aged 50-60 years with acute or convalescent COVID-19. The V and J genes are TRBV30 and TRBJ1-2; D perhaps matches TRBD1 (6 bases). Sequencing was performed on peripheral blood. DNA of the CDR3: TGTGCCTGGAATAATAGGCCAGGGGAAGGCTACACCTTC. Encoded protein: CAWNNRPGEGYTF. The variable domain in full, completed from reference TRBV30 and TRBJ1-2, reads SQTIHQWPATLVQPVGSPLSLECTVEGTSNPNLYWYRQAAGRGLQLLFYSVGIGQISSEVPQNLSASRPQDRQFILSSKKLLLSDSGFYLCAWNNRPGEGYTFGSGTRLTVV.